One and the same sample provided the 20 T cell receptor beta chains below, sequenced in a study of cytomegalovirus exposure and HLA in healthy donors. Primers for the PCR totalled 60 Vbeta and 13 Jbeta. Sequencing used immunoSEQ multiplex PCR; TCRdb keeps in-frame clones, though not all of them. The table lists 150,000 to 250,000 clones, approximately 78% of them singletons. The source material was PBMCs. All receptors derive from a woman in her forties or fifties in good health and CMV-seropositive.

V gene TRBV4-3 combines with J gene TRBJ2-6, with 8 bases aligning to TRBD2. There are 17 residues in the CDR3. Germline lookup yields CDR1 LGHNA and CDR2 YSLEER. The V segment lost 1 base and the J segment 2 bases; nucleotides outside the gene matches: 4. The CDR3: CASSQGSGGAGANVLTF. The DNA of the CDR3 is TGCGCCAGCAGCCAAGGCTCGGGGGGGGCTGGGGCCAACGTCCTGACTTTC.

The CDR3, as DNA: TGTGCCAGCAGCGTAGACGGGACAGGGCATGAAAAACTGTTTTTT. Protein: CASSVDGTGHEKLFF. This chain joins TRBV5-8 and TRBJ1-4, with 9 bases matching TRBD1. The V segment lost 4 bases and the J segment 6 bases; nucleotides outside the gene matches: 7. Germline CDR1 and CDR2: SGHTS and YDEGEE. CDR3 length equals 15 residues.

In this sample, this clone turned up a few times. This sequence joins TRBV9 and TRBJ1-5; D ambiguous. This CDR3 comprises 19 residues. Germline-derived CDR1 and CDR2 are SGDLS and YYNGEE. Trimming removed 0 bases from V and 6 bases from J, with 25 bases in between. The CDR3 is CASSVGRGTGRRSTQPQHF. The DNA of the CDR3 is TGTGCCAGCAGCGTAGGGAGAGGTACCGGGAGACGGTCAACTCAGCCCCAGCATTTT.

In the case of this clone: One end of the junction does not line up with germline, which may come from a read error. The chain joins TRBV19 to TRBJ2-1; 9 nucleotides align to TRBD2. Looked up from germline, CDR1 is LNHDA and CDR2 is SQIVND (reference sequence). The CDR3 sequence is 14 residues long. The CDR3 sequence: CASSSGTSYSEQFF. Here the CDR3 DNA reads TGTGCCAGTAGTTCCGGGACTAGCTACAGTGAGCAGTTCTTC.

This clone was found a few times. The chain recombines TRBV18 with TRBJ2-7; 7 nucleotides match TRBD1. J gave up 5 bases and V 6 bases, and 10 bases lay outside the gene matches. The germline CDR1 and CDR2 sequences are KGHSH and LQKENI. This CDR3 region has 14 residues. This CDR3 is CASSLWDSEHEQYF. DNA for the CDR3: TGTGCCAGCTCTCTGTGGGACAGTGAGCACGAGCAGTACTTC.

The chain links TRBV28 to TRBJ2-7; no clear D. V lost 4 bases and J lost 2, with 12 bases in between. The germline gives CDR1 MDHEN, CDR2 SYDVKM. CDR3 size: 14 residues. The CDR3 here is CASSSAPKTYEQYF. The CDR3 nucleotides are TGTGCCAGCAGTTCAGCGCCGAAGACCTACGAGCAGTACTTC.

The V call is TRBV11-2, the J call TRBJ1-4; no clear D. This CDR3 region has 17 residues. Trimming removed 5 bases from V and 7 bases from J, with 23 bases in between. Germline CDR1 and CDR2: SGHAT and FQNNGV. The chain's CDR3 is CASSPRWAEAHSEKLFF. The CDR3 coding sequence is TGTGCCAGCAGCCCACGGTGGGCGGAGGCTCATAGTGAAAAACTGTTTTTT.

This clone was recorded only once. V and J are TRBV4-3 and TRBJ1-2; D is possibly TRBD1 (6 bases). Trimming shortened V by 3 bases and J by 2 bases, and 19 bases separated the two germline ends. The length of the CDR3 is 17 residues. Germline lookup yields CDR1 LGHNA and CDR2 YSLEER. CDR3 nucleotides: TGCGCCAGCAGCCACCTCTTAGGGGGGGGCTCGAACTATGGCTACACCTTC. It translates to CASSHLLGGGSNYGYTF.

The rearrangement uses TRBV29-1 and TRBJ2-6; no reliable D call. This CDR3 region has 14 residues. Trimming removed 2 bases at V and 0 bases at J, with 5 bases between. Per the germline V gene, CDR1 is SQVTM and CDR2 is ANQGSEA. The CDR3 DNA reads TGCAGCGTTGAAATGGCCTCTGGGGCCAACGTCCTGACTTTC. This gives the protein CSVEMASGANVLTF. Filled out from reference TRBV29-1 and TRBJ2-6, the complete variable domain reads SAVISQKPSRDICQRGTSLTIQCQVDSQVTMMFWYRQQPGQSLTLIATANQGSEATYESGFVIDKFPISRPNLTFSTLTVSNMSPEDSSIYLCSVEMASGANVLTFGAGSRLTVL.

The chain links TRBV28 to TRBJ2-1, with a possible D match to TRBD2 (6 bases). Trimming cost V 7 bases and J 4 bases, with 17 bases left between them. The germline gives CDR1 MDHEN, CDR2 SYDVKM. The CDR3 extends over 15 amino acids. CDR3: CASKNSGGEYNEQFF. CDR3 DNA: TGTGCCAGCAAGAATAGCGGCGGGGAGTACAATGAGCAGTTCTTC.

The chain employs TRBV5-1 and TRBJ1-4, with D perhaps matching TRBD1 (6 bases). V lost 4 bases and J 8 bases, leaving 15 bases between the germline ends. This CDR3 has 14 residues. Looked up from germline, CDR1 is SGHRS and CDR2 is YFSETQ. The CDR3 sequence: CASSVDSFAEKLFF. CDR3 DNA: TGCGCCAGCAGCGTGGACAGTTTCGCCGAAAAACTGTTTTTT.

The DNA for the CDR3 is TGTGCCAGCAGCGCCCAACAGGGGCGAGGGACTGAAGCTTTCTTT. Its protein is CASSAQQGRGTEAFF. The J gene is TRBJ1-1, the V gene TRBV7-6; TRBD1 agrees at 7 bases. This CDR3 comprises 15 residues. V lost 5 bases to trimming and J lost 5 bases; unmatched junction nucleotides: 11. The germline V gene encodes CDR1 SGHVS and CDR2 FNYEAQ.

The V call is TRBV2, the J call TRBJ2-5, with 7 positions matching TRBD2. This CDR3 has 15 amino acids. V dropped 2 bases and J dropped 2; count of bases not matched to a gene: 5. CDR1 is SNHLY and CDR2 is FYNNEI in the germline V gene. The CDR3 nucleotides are TGTGCCAGCAGTGAATGGCTAGCGGAACAAGAGACCCAGTACTTC. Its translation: CASSEWLAEQETQYF. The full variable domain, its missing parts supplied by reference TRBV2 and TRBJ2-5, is EPEVTQTPSHQVTQMGQEVILRCVPISNHLYFYWYRQILGQKVEFLVSFYNNEISEKSEIFDDQFSVERPDGSNFTLKIRSTKLEDSAMYFCASSEWLAEQETQYFGPGTRLLVL.

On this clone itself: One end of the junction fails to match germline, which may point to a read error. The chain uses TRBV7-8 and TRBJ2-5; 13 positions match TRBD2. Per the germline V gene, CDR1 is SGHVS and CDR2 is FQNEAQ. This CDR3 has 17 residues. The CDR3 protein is CASNLETSGRPGETQYF. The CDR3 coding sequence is TGTGCCAGCAACTTAGAGACTAGCGGGAGGCCAGGGGAGACCCAGTACTTC. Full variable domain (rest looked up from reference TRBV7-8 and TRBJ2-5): GAGVSQSPRYKVAKRGQDVALRCDPISGHVSLFWYQQALGQGPEFLTYFQNEAQLDKSGLPSDRFFAERPEGSVSTLKIQRTQQEDSAVYLCASNLETSGRPGETQYFGPGTRLLVL.

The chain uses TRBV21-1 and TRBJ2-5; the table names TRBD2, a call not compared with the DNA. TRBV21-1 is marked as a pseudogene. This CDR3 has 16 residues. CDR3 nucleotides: TGTGCCAGCAGCAAAGGCCGTAGCGGGAGAGCAGAGACCCAGTACTTC. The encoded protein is CASSKGRSGRAETQYF.

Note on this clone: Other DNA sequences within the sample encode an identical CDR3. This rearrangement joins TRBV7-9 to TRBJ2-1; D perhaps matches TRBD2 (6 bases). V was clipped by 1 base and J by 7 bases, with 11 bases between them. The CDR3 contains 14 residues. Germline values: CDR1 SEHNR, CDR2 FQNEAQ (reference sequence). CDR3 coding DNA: TGTGCCAGCAGCTTAGGTGTCGGGGGAAATGAGCAGTTCTTC. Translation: CASSLGVGGNEQFF.

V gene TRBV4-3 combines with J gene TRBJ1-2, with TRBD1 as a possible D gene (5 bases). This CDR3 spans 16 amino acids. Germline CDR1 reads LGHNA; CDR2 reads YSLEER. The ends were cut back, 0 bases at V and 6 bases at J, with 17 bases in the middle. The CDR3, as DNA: TGCGCCAGCAGCCAAGAATGGGCAGGGCGCGGGGATGGCTACACCTTC. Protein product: CASSQEWAGRGDGYTF.

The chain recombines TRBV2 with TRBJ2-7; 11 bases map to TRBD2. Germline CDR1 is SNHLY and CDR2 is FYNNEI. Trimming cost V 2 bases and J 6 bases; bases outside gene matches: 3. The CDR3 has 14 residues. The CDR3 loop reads CASSETSGSPEQYF. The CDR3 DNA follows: TGTGCCAGCAGTGAAACTAGCGGGAGTCCCGAGCAGTACTTC. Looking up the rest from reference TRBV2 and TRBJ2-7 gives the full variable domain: EPEVTQTPSHQVTQMGQEVILRCVPISNHLYFYWYRQILGQKVEFLVSFYNNEISEKSEIFDDQFSVERPDGSNFTLKIRSTKLEDSAMYFCASSETSGSPEQYFGPGTRLTVT.

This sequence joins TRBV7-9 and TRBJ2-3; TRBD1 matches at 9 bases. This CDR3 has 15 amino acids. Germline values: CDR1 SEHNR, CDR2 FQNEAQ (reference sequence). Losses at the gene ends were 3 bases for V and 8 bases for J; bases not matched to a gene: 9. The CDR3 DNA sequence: TGTGCCAGCAGCTTGGGGACAGGGTACACGGGTACGCAGTATTTT. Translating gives CASSLGTGYTGTQYF.

The CDR3, as DNA: TGCGCCAGCAGCCAAGATCGGGACAGGGTGATGTCCGGGGAGCTGTTTTTT. Translated: CASSQDRDRVMSGELFF. V and J are TRBV4-3 and TRBJ2-2, with TRBD1 matching over 9 bases. CDR1 and CDR2 from the germline V gene are LGHNA and YSLEER. Trimming took 0 bases from V and 6 from J; bases not matched to a gene: 8. The CDR3 runs to 17 residues.